This section outlines one T cell receptor (beta chain) sequence together with its context. The CDR3 has 14 residues. V lost 4 bases, J lost 8 bases, and 7 bases stayed unmatched. Germline assignment: CDR1 LGHNA and CDR2 YSLEER. Treatment described: approximately 18 received Ad26.COV2.S at low or high dose, single or two shots; 5 received placebo; per-sample allocation not given. After the first vaccine or placebo injection, samples were drawn on day 63. Built on an Ad26 vector, the vaccine expressed Wuhan-strain SARS-CoV-2 spike. The data belong to a study of Ad26.COV2.S vaccination and SARS-CoV-2 variants. The table came from immunoSEQ multiplex PCR; TCRdb's copy has only in-frame clones and leaves some out. Here the sample spans about half a million clones, nearly 90% being singletons.

The TCR was taken from a person aged 18 to 65 who received the Ad26.COV2.S COVID-19 vaccine or a placebo. Source: peripheral blood, taken in a trial of Ad26.COV2.S vaccine versus placebo. V usage is TRBV4-3 and J usage is TRBJ1-1, with 10 bases lining up with TRBD1. CDR3 in amino acids: CASSRLGQGIEAFF. CDR3 nucleotides: TGCGCCAGCAGCCGACTGGGACAGGGGATAGAAGCTTTCTTT.